This T cell receptor beta chain was sequenced during a study of CD8+ T cells in alopecia areata. Study-level background: Those receiving the skin were approximately 7-11-week-old female C3H/HeJ mice, whose grafts came from roughly 6-13-month-old C3H/HeJ donors with spontaneous alopecia. General study results and limits: Clarity of TCR sharing across patients fell short of that in mice, possibly HLA-related.

There are 15 residues in the CDR3. Germline assignment: CDR1 NSHNY and CDR2 SYGAGN. The authors sorted pooled cutaneous lymph node cells using CD4, CD8alpha, NKG2D, NKG2ACE and other markers. This clone turned up a few times. Its target is not known. Mouse names are used for the genes. The CDR3 extends 4 residues past the end of the read, so its final part is completed from the germline J gene. Sequencing templates came from extracted RNA that was reverse transcribed into cDNA. Assay used: immunoSEQ multiplex PCR; TCRdb lists only in-frame clones, some missing. This table holds 200,000 to 300,000 clones with no singletons; the top ten claim around 1.2%.

The chain has TRBV13-1 and TRBJ2-2; D might be TRBD2 (5 bases). The clonotype originates from a C3H/HeJ mouse with alopecia areata. These mice share the MHC haplotype H2-k. The sample comprised CD4+ T cells sorted from a lymph node. CDR3 DNA (partial): TGTGCCAGCAGTGATGCGGGCTGGGCCCACGGG. It is translated as CASSDAGWAHG. The whole CDR3 protein is CASSDAGWAHGQLYF.